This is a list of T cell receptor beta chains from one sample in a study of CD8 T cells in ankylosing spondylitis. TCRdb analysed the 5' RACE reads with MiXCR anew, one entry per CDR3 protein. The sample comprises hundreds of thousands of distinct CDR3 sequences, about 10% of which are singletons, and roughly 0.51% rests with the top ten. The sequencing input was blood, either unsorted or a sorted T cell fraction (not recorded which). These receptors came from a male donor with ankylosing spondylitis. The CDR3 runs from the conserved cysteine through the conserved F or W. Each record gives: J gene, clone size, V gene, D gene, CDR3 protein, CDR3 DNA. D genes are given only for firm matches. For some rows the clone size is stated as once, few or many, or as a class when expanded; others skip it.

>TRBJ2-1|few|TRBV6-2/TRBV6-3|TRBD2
CASSPSGRTKEFF
TGTGCCAGCAGTCCCTCCGGGAGGACTAAGGAGTTCTTC
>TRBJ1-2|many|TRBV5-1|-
CASSTGGAANGYTF
TGCGCCAGCAGTACGGGGGGCGCGGCGAATGGCTACACCTTC
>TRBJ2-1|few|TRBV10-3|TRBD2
CAISESSGRPSNEQFF
TGTGCCATCAGTGAGTCTAGCGGGAGGCCTTCCAATGAGCAGTTCTTC
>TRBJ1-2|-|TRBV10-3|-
CAISERGTNYGYTF
TGTGCCATCAGTGAAAGGGGAACCAACTATGGCTACACCTTC
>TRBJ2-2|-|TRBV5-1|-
CASSTGTYTGELFF
TGCGCCAGCAGCACCGGGACTTACACCGGGGAGCTGTTTTTT
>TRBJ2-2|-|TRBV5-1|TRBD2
CASSLERTSGRYTGELFF
TGCGCCAGCAGCTTGGAACGGACTAGCGGGAGGTACACCGGGGAGCTGTTTTTT
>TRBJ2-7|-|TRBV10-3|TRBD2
CAVTSGINEQYF
TGTGCCGTGACTAGCGGGATCAACGAGCAGTACTTC
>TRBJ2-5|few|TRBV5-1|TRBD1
CASSLTGGSETQYF
TGCGCCAGCAGCTTGACAGGGGGATCGGAGACCCAGTACTTC
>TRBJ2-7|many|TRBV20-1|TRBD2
CSARGRLAGIRYEQYF
TGCAGTGCTAGAGGTAGACTAGCGGGGATTCGTTACGAGCAGTACTTC
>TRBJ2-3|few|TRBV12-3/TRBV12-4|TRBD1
CASRWTGLPPDTQYF
TGTGCCAGCAGATGGACAGGACTCCCCCCAGATACGCAGTATTTT
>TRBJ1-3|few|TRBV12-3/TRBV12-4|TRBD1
CASSSIAGQFSGNTIYF
TGTGCCAGCAGTTCGATTGCGGGACAGTTCTCTGGAAACACCATATATTTT
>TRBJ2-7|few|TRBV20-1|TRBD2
CSASTSGISGVPYEQYF
TGCAGTGCTTCGACTAGCGGGATTTCGGGTGTACCCTACGAGCAGTACTTC
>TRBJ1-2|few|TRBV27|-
CASSLGPLLYGYTF
TGTGCCAGCAGTCTAGGACCGCTACTCTATGGCTACACCTTC
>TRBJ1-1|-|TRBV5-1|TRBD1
CASSIRQGGDFGPEAFF
TGCGCCAGCAGCATTAGACAGGGGGGGGACTTCGGGCCTGAAGCTTTCTTT
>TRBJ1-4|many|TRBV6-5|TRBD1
CASSPDRARGEKLFF
TGTGCCAGCAGTCCGGACAGGGCCAGGGGTGAAAAACTGTTTTTT
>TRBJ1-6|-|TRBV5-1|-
CASSLKGISPLHF
TGCGCCAGCAGCTTGAAGGGGATTTCACCCCTCCACTTT
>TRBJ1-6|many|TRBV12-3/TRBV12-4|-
CASSFGRTLGSPLHF
TGTGCCAGCAGTTTTGGACGGACACTAGGTTCACCCCTCCACTTT
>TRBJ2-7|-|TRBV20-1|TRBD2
CSARGWLAGGYEQYF
TGCAGTGCTAGAGGGTGGCTAGCGGGGGGGTACGAGCAGTACTTC
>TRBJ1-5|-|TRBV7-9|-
CASSYGFGPQHF
TGTGCCAGCAGCTATGGCTTCGGGCCCCAGCATTTT
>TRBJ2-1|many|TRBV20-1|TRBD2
CSASALAGAWYNEQFF
TGCAGTGCTAGTGCGCTAGCGGGAGCCTGGTACAATGAGCAGTTCTTC
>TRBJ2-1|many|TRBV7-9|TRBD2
CASSPRGGSYNEQFF
TGTGCCAGCAGCCCGCGGGGGGGCTCCTACAATGAGCAGTTCTTC
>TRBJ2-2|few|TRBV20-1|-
CSARDPLYRGELFF
TGCAGTGCTAGAGATCCTCTCTATAGGGGGGAGCTGTTTTTT
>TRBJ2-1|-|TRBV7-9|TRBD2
CASSLRGGTGDEQFF
TGTGCCAGCAGCTTACGGGGGGGGACCGGGGATGAGCAGTTCTTC
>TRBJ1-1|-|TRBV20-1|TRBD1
CSASYRGNTEAFF
TGCAGTGCAAGTTACAGGGGGAACACTGAAGCTTTCTTT
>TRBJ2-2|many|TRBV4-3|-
CASSQGHSSGELFF
TGCGCCAGCAGCCAGGGCCATTCGTCCGGGGAGCTGTTTTTT
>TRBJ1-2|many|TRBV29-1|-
CSVAPQGGYTF
TGCAGCGTTGCTCCCCAGGGCGGCTACACCTTC
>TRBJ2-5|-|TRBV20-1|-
CSARKGSTLEETQYF
TGCAGTGCTAGAAAGGGGTCTACCTTGGAGGAGACCCAGTACTTC
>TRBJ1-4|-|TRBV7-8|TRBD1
CASSLDPGQEGEKLFF
TGTGCCAGCAGCTTAGATCCGGGACAGGAGGGTGAAAAACTGTTTTTT
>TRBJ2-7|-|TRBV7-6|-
CASSLWEAGNEQYF
TGTGCCAGCAGCTTATGGGAGGCAGGGAACGAGCAGTACTTC